This record looks at one TCR beta chain sequence and its context. Its cognate antigen is unknown. Next came a second PCR, run for about 7 to 12 cycles, which used a sample-barcoded 5' primer along with a J-beta primer mix. Per-sample output comprised a minimum of 2.5 million paired-end reads containing CDR3. Via MiXCR, TCRdb re-called the 5' RACE reads, giving one row per CDR3 protein. The sample has approximately 1,700,000 distinct CDR3 sequences; more than 35% are singletons. The sample originates from a study of blood T cells in healthy people across ages. For the study at large: About one barcoded beta molecule per two T cells was the capture yield of template switching. Overall study findings and caveats: Donors of long life had a larger count of naive CD4+ cells and greater diversity than aged donors. Diversity figures derived from one million T cells were judged to underestimate the true value.

The CDR3 is made up of 20 amino acids. CDR1 is SGHAT and CDR2 is FQDESV in the germline V gene (reference sequence). Sequenced material: blood. The chain recombines TRBV11-1 with TRBJ2-7; D unresolved. The end of the DNA is better explained by TRBJ2-5, so the J call may be wrong. This clonotype originated in a human donor in good health. In DNA form, the CDR3 reads TGTGCCAGCAGCTTAGTTAGTCCAGGCCAGGCCCTACAACTCGGAGAGACCCAGTACTTC. Its protein product is CASSLVSPGQALQLGETQYF.